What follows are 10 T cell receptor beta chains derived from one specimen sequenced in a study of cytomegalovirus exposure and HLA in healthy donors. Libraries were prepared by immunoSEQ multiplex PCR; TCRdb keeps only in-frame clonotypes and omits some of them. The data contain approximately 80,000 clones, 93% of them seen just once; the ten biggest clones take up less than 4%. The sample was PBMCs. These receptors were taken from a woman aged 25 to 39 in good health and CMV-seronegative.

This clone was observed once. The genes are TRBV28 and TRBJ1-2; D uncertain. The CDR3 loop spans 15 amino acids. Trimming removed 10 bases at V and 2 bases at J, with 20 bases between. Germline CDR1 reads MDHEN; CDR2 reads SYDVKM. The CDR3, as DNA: TGTGCCACCTACCTCCTGCGGGGAGGAAACTATGGCTACACCTTC. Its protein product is CATYLLRGGNYGYTF.

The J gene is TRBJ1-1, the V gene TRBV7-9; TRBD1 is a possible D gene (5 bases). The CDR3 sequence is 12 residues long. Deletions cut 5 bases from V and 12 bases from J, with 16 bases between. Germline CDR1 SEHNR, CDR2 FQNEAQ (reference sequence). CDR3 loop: CASSGDSDVPFF. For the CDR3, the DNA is TGTGCCAGCAGCGGGGACTCCGATGTTCCTTTCTTT.

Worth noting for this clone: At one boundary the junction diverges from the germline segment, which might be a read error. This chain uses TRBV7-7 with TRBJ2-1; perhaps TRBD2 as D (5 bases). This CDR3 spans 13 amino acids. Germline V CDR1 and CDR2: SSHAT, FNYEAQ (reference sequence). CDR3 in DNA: TGTGCTAGCAGCTTAGGTACTAGCAATGAGCAGTTCTTC. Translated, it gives CASSLGTSNEQFF. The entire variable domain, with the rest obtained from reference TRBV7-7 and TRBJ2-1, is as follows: GAGVSQSPRYKVTKRGQDVTLRCDPISSHATLYWYQQALGQGPEFLTYFNYEAQPDKSGLPSDRFSAERPEGSISTLTIQRTEQRDSAMYRCASSLGTSNEQFFGPGTRLTVL.

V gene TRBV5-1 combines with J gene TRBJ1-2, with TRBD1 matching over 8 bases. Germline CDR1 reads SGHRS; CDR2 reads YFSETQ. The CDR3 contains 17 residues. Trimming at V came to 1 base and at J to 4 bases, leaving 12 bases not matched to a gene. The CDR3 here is CASSLTGGGPKSYGYTF. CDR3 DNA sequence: TGCGCCAGCAGCTTGACAGGGGGAGGCCCGAAAAGCTATGGCTACACCTTC.

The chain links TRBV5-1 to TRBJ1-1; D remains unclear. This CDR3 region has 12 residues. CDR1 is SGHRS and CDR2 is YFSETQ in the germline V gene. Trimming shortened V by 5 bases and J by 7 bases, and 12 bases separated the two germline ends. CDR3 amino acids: CASSPDTLEAFF. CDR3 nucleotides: TGCGCCAGCAGTCCAGACACGCTTGAAGCTTTCTTT.

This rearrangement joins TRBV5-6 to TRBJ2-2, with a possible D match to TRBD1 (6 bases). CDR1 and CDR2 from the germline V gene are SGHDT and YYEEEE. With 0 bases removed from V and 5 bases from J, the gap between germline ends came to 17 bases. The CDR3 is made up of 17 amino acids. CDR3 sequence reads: CASSLVGRDIFTGELFF. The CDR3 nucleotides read TGTGCCAGCAGCTTGGTTGGCCGGGACATTTTTACCGGGGAGCTGTTTTTT.

DNA of the CDR3: TGCGCCAGCAGCTTACAGGACAGGGAGTACGATACGCAGTATTTT. Residues: CASSLQDREYDTQYF. This chain uses TRBV5-1 with TRBJ2-3; 8 nucleotides align to TRBD1. This CDR3 is 15 amino acids long. J lost 6 bases, V lost 2 bases, and 8 bases had no gene match. CDR1 and CDR2 (germline): SGHRS, YFSETQ.

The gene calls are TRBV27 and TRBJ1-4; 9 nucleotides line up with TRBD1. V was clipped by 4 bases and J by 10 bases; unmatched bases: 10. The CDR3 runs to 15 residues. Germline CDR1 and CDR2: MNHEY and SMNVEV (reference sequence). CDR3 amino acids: CASSSQGQGTGKLFF. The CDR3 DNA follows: TGTGCCAGCAGTTCGCAAGGACAGGGGACCGGAAAACTGTTTTTT.

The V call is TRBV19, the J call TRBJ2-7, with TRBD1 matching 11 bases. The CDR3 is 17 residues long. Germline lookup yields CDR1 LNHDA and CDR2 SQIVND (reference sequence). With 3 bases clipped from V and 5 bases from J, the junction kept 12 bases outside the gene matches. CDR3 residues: CASSISGTGGSGNEQYF. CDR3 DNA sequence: TGTGCCAGTAGTATTTCCGGGACAGGGGGTTCGGGGAACGAGCAGTACTTC.

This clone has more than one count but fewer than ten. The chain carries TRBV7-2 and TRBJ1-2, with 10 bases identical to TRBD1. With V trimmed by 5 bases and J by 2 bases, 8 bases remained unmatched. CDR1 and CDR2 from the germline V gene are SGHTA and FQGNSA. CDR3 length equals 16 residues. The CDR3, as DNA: TGTGCCAGCAGCCCTGTCCCGGGACAGGGGAACTATGGCTACACCTTC. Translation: CASSPVPGQGNYGYTF.